The T cell receptor beta chain under discussion was sequenced for a study of blood T cell repertoires in COVID-19. Across the study: Sources were T cells, B-cell-depleted T cells, or PBMCs; the material itself was cDNA or gDNA.

Patients in Seattle were enrolled during active infection, then followed longitudinally. The CDR3 sequence is 13 residues long. Germline V CDR1 and CDR2: KGHDR, SFDVKD. V lost 4 bases to trimming and J lost 3 bases, with 6 bases between them. In the authors' workflow: Amplification from reference gene primers served as the basis for estimated nucleated cell counts. Profiled with immunoSEQ multiplex PCR; TCRdb holds only in-frame clones, not every one. V and J calls and clone size are given by that table; D and trimming were obtained from the DNA. The table records a few hundred thousand clones, roughly 88% of them present only once.

This clonotype was obtained from a woman aged 25 to 39 with COVID-19, enrolled during active disease. The sequencing sample was made of peripheral blood. The genes are TRBV24-1 and TRBJ1-5; no clear D. The CDR3 loop reads CATSERINQPQHF. The CDR3 DNA is TGTGCCACCAGTGAGCGAATCAATCAGCCCCAGCATTTT.